The sequence of this TCR beta chain was determined in a study of cytomegalovirus exposure and HLA in healthy donors. Study-wide context: Roughly 80 million unique TCRs from HLA-typed donors made up an early data release. Study-wide findings and caveats: Indistinguishable V segments such as TRBV6-2 and TRBV6-3 were excluded. With high specificity and sensitivity, the classifier reportedly diagnosed cytomegalovirus status.

This clone was seen more than once but under ten times. As yet, its antigen is unknown. The junction departs from the called germline gene at one end, perhaps through a read error. Germline CDR1 is MNHNY and CDR2 is SVGAGI (reference sequence). The CDR3 covers 15 residues. The PCR was carried out with 60 Vbeta primers and 13 Jbeta primers. The repertoire was sequenced with immunoSEQ multiplex PCR; TCRdb's copy has only in-frame clones and lacks some. The sample carries roughly 97,000 clones, roughly 79% recorded once. The sample comprised PBMCs. This receptor was taken from a man between 60 and 75 years old in good health and CMV-seropositive. The chain is built from TRBV6-6 and TRBJ2-5, with 10 bases matching TRBD2. CDR3 protein: CASSVAGGDGETQYF. The CDR3 coding sequence is TGCGCCAGCAGTGTAGCGGGGGGTGATGGAGAGACCCAGTACTTC.